The 20 T cell receptor beta chains listed next were all sequenced from one sample in a study of tumor-infiltrating lymphocytes in primary liver carcinoma. Total RNA (around 0.45 ug) served as template for TCR beta cDNA synthesis primed by a constant-region primer. ARM-PCR, slightly modified, supplied the TCR beta libraries through three nested multiplex PCR rounds. PCR rounds one and two used TRBV1-TRBV30 forward primers with a C-beta reverse primer for about 9 cycles each. Using its own MiXCR run on the multiplex PCR reads, TCRdb lists one record per CDR3 protein. The sample comprises fewer than 200,000 distinct CDR3 sequences, around 85% of which are singletons, and roughly 18% rests with the top ten. Bulk tissue was left unsorted, and RNA and DNA were co-extracted from approximately 20-30 mg of it. Sample: tumor tissue from primary liver carcinoma. The receptor set was obtained from a man aged 35 to 55 with primary liver carcinoma and hepatitis B virus infection.

To note about this clonotype: A read error is likely, as this CDR3 ends without the conserved phenylalanine or tryptophan. The chain recombines TRBV12-3 or TRBV12-4 with TRBJ1-1, with D possibly matching TRBD1 (5 bases). This CDR3 spans 14 amino acids. The V end lost 7 bases, the J end lost 8 bases, and 20 bases lay between the germline ends. CDR3 nucleotide sequence: TGTGCCAGCAATATCGGGACCGGGGGGACCGAAGCTTTCATT. Translating gives CASNIGTGGTEAFI.

In the case of this clonotype: The junction departs from germline at one end; a sequencing error may be responsible. The chain employs TRBV11-2 and TRBJ2-7; maybe TRBD2 (6 bases). The CDR3 consists of 12 residues. CDR1 SGHAT and CDR2 FQNNGV come from the germline V gene. The CDR3 loop is CAGILAVGEKYF. CDR3 DNA: TGTGCCGGCATCTTAGCGGTCGGCGAGAAGTACTTC.

A note on this clonotype: One junction end disagrees with the germline gene, perhaps due to a read error. The chain recombines TRBV5-6 with TRBJ2-3; TRBD1 matches 7 bases. CDR1 is SGHDT, CDR2 YYEEEE, per germline. The CDR3 covers 13 residues. The CDR3 region is CANSTKGALTHYF. For the CDR3, the DNA is TGTGCCAACAGCACCAAGGGGGCTTTAACGCACTATTTT.

About this clonotype: Possible read error: a much larger clone is one base away. The gene calls are TRBV7-3 and TRBJ2-1; 10 bases align to TRBD2. In germline, CDR1 is SGHTA, CDR2 FQGTGA. CDR3 length: 19 residues. CDR3 nucleotide sequence: TGTGTCAGCAGCCCTGATCCGGGACTAGCGTCCAGCTCCTACAATGAGCAGTTCTTC. This gives the protein CVSSPDPGLASSSYNEQFF.

With respect to this clonotype: One end of the junction does not line up with germline, which may come from a read error. The J gene is TRBJ2-7, the V gene TRBV28; D is unresolved. The CDR3 contains 14 residues. Germline-derived CDR1 and CDR2 are MDHEN and SYDVKM. CDR3 residues: CVSSPLTDQRVEYF. In DNA form, the CDR3 reads TGTGTCAGCAGTCCCCTGACGGACCAGAGAGTCGAGTACTTC.

Comments on this clonotype: A read error may account for a junction end that differs from germline. V and J are TRBV11-2 and TRBJ1-5; D is undetermined. Germline assignment: CDR1 SGHAT and CDR2 FQNNGV. The CDR3 runs to 16 residues. CDR3 sequence: CVSSLGDTGRAQPQHF. DNA of the CDR3: TGTGTCAGCAGCTTAGGAGACACGGGTCGGGCTCAGCCCCAGCATTTT.

This clonotype was observed a few times. This may arise from a read error, as a much more abundant clone is one base away. The genes are TRBV6-5 and TRBJ2-2; 10 nucleotides match TRBD2. CDR3 length: 14 amino acids. Germline V CDR1 and CDR2: MNHEY, SVGAGI. The CDR3 reads CVTKREGNTGELFF. The CDR3, as DNA: TGTGTCACAAAGCGGGAGGGGAACACCGGGGAGCTGTTTTTT.

This clonotype was seen once. The rearrangement links TRBV11-2 to TRBJ2-7; TRBD1 matches at 9 bases. CDR1 and CDR2 from the germline V gene are SGHAT and FQNNGV. This CDR3 comprises 15 residues. Trimming cost V 11 bases and J 5 bases; bases outside gene matches: 16. This CDR3 reads CADNLRWTGENEQYF. The CDR3 DNA is TGTGCCGACAACTTACGATGGACAGGGGAAAACGAGCAGTACTTC.

In regard to this clonotype: The conserved phenylalanine or tryptophan normally closing the CDR3 is absent here, so this likely arose from a read error. The chain couples TRBV4-2 to TRBJ2-1; tentative D call: TRBD2 (6 bases). This CDR3 region has 15 residues. The germline V gene has CDR1 LGHNA and CDR2 YNFKEQ. The DNA for the CDR3 is TGTGCCAACAGCCAAGATTGGACTACCGGCGGTGAGCAGTTCGTA. Its translation is CANSQDWTTGGEQFV.

The V gene is TRBV11-3, the J gene TRBJ2-3, with D perhaps matching TRBD2 (6 bases). Germline CDR1 and CDR2: SGHNT and YENEEA. CDR3 length: 15 amino acids. Trimming removed 3 bases from V and 3 bases from J, with 13 bases in between. This chain's CDR3 is CASSFGGMRTDTQYF. The CDR3 nucleotides are TGTGCCAGCAGCTTTGGCGGGATGCGTACAGATACGCAGTATTTT. Filled out from reference TRBV11-3 and TRBJ2-3, the complete variable domain reads EAGVVQSPRYKIIEKKQPVAFWCNPISGHNTLYWYLQNLGQGPELLIRYENEEAVDDSQLPKDRFSAERLKGVDSTLKIQPAELGDSAVYLCASSFGGMRTDTQYFGPGTRLTVL.

As regards this clonotype: A much larger clone is a single base away; this may be a read error. V is TRBV6-4 and J is TRBJ2-3, with 9 bases aligning to TRBD1. Germline V gives CDR1 MRHNA, CDR2 SNTAGT. CDR3 length: 15 residues. CDR3 in DNA: TGTGCCAGCAGCCTGACAGGGGGTGGCACAGATACGCATTATTTT. Residues: CASSLTGGGTDTHYF.

At least ten counts were recorded for this clonotype. The rearrangement joins TRBV29-1 to TRBJ2-1; no definite D call. V was clipped by 4 bases and J by 4 bases, with 14 bases between them. The CDR3 consists of 14 residues. Germline-derived CDR1 and CDR2 are SQVTM and ANQGSEA. CDR3 sequence reads: CSVAPARSYNEQFF. The CDR3 DNA follows: TGCAGCGTTGCCCCCGCGAGATCATACAATGAGCAGTTCTTC.

To note about this clonotype: Its ends do not fully match the called genes, so a read error is possible. The genes are TRBV6-5 and TRBJ2-1, with 9 positions matching TRBD2. Germline loops: CDR1 MNHEY, CDR2 SVGAGI. The CDR3 totals 17 residues. CDR3: CASTYSGTSWRGNEQFF. CDR3 nucleotide sequence: TGTGCCAGCACTTACTCCGGGACTAGCTGGAGAGGGAATGAGCAGTTCTTC.

As for this clonotype: The germline gene is not matched at one end of the junction; a read error may be the cause. The chain links TRBV28 to TRBJ2-5; TRBD1 matches at 7 bases. Germline loops: CDR1 MDHEN, CDR2 SYDVKM. This CDR3 comprises 16 residues. The CDR3 DNA reads as TGTGCCAGCACGCCTTGGGACAGAAAGTACCAAGAGGCCCAGTACTTC. This sequence encodes CASTPWDRKYQEAQYF.

The chain carries TRBV12-3 or TRBV12-4 and TRBJ2-1, with 10 bases fitting TRBD1. The CDR3 runs to 14 residues. The DNA of the CDR3 is TGTGCAAGCTCCGGGACAGGGGTGATTTATGTGCAGTTCTTC. Its protein product is CASSGTGVIYVQFF.

This clonotype was seen only once. A junction end diverges from the germline sequence, so it may reflect a read error. This chain links TRBV28 with TRBJ2-2; 7 nucleotides align to TRBD1. This CDR3 contains 15 residues. Germline V gene data show CDR1 as MDHEN and CDR2 as SYDVKM. This CDR3 reads CASSPGQLNTGEMFF. The CDR3 DNA reads as TGTGCCAGCAGCCCGGGACAGTTGAACACCGGGGAGATGTTTTTT. Complete variable domain (other parts from reference TRBV28 and TRBJ2-2): DVKVTQSSRYLVKRTGEKVFLECVQDMDHENMFWYRQDPGLGLRLIYFSYDVKMKEKGDIPEGYSVSREKKERFSLILESASTNQTSMYLCASSPGQLNTGEMFFGEGSRLTVL.

Regarding this clonotype: This CDR3 fails to terminate in the conserved phenylalanine or tryptophan, so it likely reflects a read error. The chain employs TRBV4-2 and TRBJ2-1; TRBD2 might be the D (6 bases). Germline V gene lookup returns CDR1 LGHNA and CDR2 YNFKEQ. The CDR3 extends over 14 amino acids. CDR3: CASSQRGLYNEQFS. As DNA, the CDR3 is TGTGCCAGCAGCCAGCGGGGACTGTACAACGAGCAGTTCTCC.

With regard to this clonotype: The junction departs from germline at one end; a sequencing error may be responsible. This chain uses TRBV7-8 with TRBJ2-1; 9 bases agree with TRBD2. Germline CDR1 reads SGHVS; CDR2 reads FQNEAQ. CDR3 size: 19 residues. The CDR3 loop reads CASSLAHSGSHGGYIEQFF. The CDR3 nucleotides read TGTGCCAGCAGCTTAGCTCATAGCGGGAGCCATGGGGGCTACATTGAGCAGTTCTTC.

The rearrangement links TRBV7-9 to TRBJ1-3, with D hard to call. Germline loops: CDR1 SEHNR, CDR2 FQNEAQ (reference sequence). The CDR3 extends over 16 amino acids. Trimming shortened V by 5 bases and J by 3 bases, and 17 bases separated the two germline ends. The chain's CDR3 is CASSLPSGVIGNTIYF. The CDR3 bases are TGTGCCAGCAGCCTACCCTCCGGGGTGATTGGAAACACCATATATTTT.

In the case of this clonotype: The final CDR3 position lacks the conserved phenylalanine or tryptophan, pointing to a likely read error. The chain joins TRBV4-1 to TRBJ2-7, with a weak D call TRBD2 (6 bases). CDR1 and CDR2 from the germline V gene are MGHRA and YSYEKL. CDR3 length: 15 amino acids. The ends were cut back, 0 bases at V and 10 bases at J, with 19 bases in the middle. The DNA of the CDR3 is TGCGCCAGCAGCCAAGATAAGGCACTAGCCATGGCACAGTACTCC. Its protein is CASSQDKALAMAQYS.